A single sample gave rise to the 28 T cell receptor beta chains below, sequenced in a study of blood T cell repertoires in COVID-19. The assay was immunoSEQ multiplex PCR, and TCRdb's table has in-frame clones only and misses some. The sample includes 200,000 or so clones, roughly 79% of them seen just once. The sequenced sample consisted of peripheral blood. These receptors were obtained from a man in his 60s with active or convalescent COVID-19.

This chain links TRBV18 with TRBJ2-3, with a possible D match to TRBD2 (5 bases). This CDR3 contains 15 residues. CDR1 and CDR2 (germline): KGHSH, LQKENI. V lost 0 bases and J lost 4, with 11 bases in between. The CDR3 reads CASSPPDGVPDTQYF. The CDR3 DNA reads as TGTGCCAGCTCACCACCGGACGGGGTGCCAGATACGCAGTATTTT.

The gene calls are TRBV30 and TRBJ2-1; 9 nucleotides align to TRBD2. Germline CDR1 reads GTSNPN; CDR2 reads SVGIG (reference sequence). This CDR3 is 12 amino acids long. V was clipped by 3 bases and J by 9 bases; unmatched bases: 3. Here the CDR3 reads CAWSGREGEQFF. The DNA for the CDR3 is TGTGCCTGGAGCGGGCGGGAGGGTGAGCAGTTCTTC.

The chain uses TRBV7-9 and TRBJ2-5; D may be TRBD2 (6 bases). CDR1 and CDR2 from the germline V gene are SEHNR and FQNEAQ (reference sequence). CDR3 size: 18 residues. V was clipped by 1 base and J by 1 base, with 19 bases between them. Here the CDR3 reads CASSLVSVSGGIQETQYF. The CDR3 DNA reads TGTGCCAGCAGCTTAGTTTCGGTGAGCGGAGGGATCCAAGAGACCCAGTACTTC.

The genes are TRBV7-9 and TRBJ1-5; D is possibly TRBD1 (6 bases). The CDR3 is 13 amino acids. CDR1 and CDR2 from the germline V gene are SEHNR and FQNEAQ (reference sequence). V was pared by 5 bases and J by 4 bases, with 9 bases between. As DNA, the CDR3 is TGTGCCAGCAGCGAGGGGGTAAATCAGCCCCAGCATTTT. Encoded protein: CASSEGVNQPQHF. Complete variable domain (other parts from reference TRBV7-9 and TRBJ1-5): DTGVSQNPRHKITKRGQNVTFRCDPISEHNRLYWYRQTLGQGPEFLTYFQNEAQLEKSRLLSDRFSAERPKGSFSTLEIQRTEQGDSAMYLCASSEGVNQPQHFGDGTRLSIL.

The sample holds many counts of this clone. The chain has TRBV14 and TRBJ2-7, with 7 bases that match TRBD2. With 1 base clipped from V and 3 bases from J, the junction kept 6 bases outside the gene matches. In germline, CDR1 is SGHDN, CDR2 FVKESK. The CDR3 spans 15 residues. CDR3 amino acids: CASSQGRGTVYEQYF. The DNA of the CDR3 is TGTGCCAGCAGCCAAGGGCGGGGGACGGTCTACGAGCAGTACTTC.

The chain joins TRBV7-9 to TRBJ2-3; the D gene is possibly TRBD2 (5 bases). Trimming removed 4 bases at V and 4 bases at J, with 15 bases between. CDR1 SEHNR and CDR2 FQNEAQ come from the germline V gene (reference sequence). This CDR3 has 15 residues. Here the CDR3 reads CASSSPRGVADTQYF. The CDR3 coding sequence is TGTGCCAGCAGCTCCCCCCGGGGTGTGGCAGATACGCAGTATTTT.

The CDR3 coding sequence is TGTGCCATCAGTGCAGGCACTAGCGGGAGTATTCAAAATGAGCAGTTCTTC. Translation gives CAISAGTSGSIQNEQFF. The chain uses TRBV10-3 and TRBJ2-1; 11 positions agree with TRBD2. V dropped 4 bases and J dropped 7; count of bases not matched to a gene: 12. Germline assignment: CDR1 ENHRY and CDR2 SYGVKD. This CDR3 is built from 17 residues.

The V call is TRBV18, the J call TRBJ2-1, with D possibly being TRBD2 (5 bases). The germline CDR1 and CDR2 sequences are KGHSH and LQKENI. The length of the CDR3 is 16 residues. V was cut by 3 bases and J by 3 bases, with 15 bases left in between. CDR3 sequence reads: CASSPRSGGLYNEQFF. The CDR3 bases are TGTGCCAGCTCACCCCGTTCAGGCGGGCTCTACAATGAGCAGTTCTTC.

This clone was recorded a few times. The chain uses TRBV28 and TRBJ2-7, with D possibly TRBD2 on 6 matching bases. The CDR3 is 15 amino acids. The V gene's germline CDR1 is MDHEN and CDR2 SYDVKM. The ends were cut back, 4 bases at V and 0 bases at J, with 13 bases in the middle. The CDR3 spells CASSSGGLDSYEQYF. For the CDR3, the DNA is TGTGCCAGCAGTTCTGGGGGACTTGACTCCTACGAGCAGTACTTC.

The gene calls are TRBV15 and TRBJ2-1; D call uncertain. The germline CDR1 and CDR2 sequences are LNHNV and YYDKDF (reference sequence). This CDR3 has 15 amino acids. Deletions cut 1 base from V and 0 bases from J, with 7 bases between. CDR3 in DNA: TGTGCCACCAGCAGAGGAAGAGACTCCTACAATGAGCAGTTCTTC. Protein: CATSRGRDSYNEQFF.

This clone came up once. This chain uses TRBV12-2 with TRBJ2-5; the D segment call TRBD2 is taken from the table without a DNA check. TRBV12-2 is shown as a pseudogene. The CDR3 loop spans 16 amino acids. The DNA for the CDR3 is TGTGCAAGTCGCTTAGCCCCCTTTAGCGGGGAAGAGACCCAGTACTTC. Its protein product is CASRLAPFSGEETQYF.

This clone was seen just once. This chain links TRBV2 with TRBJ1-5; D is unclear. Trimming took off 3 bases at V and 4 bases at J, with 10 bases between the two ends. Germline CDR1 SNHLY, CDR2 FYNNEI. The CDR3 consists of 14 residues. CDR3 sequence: CASSEAPPNQPQHF. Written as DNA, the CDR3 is TGTGCCAGCAGTGAGGCCCCCCCGAATCAGCCCCAGCATTTT.

The CDR3 region is CASSLDGTAGDGYTF. The DNA for the CDR3 is TGCGCCAGCAGCTTGGACGGGACAGCGGGAGATGGCTACACCTTC. The rearrangement links TRBV5-1 to TRBJ1-2; 7 positions match TRBD1. Germline CDR1 reads SGHRS; CDR2 reads YFSETQ. The trim removed 0 bases at V and 6 bases at J, leaving 8 bases unmatched. This CDR3 contains 15 residues.

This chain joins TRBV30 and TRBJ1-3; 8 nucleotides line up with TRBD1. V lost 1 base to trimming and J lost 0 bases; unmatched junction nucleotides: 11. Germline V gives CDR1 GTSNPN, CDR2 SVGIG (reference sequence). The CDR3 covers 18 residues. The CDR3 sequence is CAWSGPGTGRTSGNTIYF. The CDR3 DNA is TGTGCCTGGAGTGGCCCCGGGACAGGCCGCACCTCTGGAAACACCATATATTTT.

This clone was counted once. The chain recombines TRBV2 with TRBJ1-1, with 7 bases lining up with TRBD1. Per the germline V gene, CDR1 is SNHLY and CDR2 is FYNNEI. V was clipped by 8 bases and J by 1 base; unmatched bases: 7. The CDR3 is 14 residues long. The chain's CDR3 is CASLAGTANTEAFF. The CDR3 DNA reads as TGTGCCAGCCTAGCCGGGACAGCGAACACTGAAGCTTTCTTT.

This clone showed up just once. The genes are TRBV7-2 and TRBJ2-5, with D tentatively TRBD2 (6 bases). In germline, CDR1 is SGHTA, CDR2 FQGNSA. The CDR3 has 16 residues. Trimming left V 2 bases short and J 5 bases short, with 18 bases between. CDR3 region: CASSLRGLTFSETQYF. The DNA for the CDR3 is TGTGCCAGCAGCTTAAGGGGACTGACCTTCAGTGAGACCCAGTACTTC.

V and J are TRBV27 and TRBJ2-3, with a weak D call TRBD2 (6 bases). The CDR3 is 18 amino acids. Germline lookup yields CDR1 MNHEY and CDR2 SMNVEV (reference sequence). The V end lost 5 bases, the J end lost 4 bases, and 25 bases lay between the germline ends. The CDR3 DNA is TGTGCCAGCAGTGGGCCGGGACTCCAATTAACCCCGCCAGATACGCAGTATTTT. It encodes CASSGPGLQLTPPDTQYF.

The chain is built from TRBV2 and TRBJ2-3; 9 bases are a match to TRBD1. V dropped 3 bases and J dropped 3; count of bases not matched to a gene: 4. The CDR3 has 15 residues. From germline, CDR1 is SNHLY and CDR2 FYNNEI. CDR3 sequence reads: CASSDDRGWTDTQYF. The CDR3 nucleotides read TGTGCCAGCAGTGACGACAGGGGGTGGACAGATACGCAGTATTTT.

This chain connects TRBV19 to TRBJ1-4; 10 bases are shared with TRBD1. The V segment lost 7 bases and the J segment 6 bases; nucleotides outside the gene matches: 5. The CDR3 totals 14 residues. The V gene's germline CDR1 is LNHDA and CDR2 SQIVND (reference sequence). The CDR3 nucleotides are TGTGCCAGTAACGACAGGGGGCGGGATGAAAAACTGTTTTTT. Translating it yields CASNDRGRDEKLFF.

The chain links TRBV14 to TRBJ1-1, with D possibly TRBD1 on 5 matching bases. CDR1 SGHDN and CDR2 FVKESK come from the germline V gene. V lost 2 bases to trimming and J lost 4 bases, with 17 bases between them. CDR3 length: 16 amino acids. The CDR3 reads CASSQYAGTVGTEAFF. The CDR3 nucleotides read TGTGCCAGCAGCCAATACGCGGGGACGGTTGGCACTGAAGCTTTCTTT.

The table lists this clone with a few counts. In nucleotides, the CDR3 is TGCAGCGTGACCTACTACCTAAGCTCCTACAATGAGCAGTTCTTC. It yields the protein CSVTYYLSSYNEQFF. The chain couples TRBV29-1 to TRBJ2-1; no firm D call. Between the trimmed V and J ends, which lost 6 bases and 0 bases, there was a span of 15 bases. The germline V gene has CDR1 SQVTM and CDR2 ANQGSEA. This CDR3 comprises 15 residues.

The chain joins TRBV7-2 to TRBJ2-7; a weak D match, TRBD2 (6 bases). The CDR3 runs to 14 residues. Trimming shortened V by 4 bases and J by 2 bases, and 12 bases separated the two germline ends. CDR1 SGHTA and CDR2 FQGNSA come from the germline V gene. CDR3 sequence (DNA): TGTGCCAGCAGCTCGCGGGGCACCCCCTACGAGCAGTACTTC. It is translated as CASSSRGTPYEQYF. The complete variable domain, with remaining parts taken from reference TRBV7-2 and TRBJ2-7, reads GAGVSQSPSNKVTEKGKDVELRCDPISGHTALYWYRQSLGQGLEFLIYFQGNSAPDKSGLPSDRFSAERTGGSVSTLTIQRTQQEDSAVYLCASSSRGTPYEQYFGPGTRLTVT.

CDR3 residues: CASSAGTGGPGELFF. CDR3 nucleotide sequence: TGCGCCAGCAGCGCTGGGACAGGGGGTCCCGGGGAGCTGTTTTTT. J is TRBJ2-2 and V is TRBV5-1, with 11 nucleotides matching TRBD1. V trimming: 4 bases; J trimming: 6 bases; junction bases outside the gene matches: 5. The CDR3 is 15 amino acids. From germline, CDR1 is SGHRS and CDR2 YFSETQ.

CDR3 sequence: CASRLGIFGTDINEQFF. Here the CDR3 DNA reads TGTGCAAGTCGCTTAGGGATATTCGGGACAGATATTAATGAGCAGTTCTTC. This rearrangement joins TRBV12-2 to TRBJ2-1; TRBD1, as called in the table, went unchecked against the DNA. TRBV12-2 is a pseudogene. The CDR3 has 17 amino acids.

DNA of the CDR3: TGTGCCAGCAGCGTAGGCCAGGGATCAGGTTACGAGCAGTACTTC. Residues: CASSVGQGSGYEQYF. The chain combines TRBV9 with TRBJ2-7, with D perhaps matching TRBD1 (5 bases). The V and J ends lost 0 bases and 4 bases respectively, with 14 bases between them. CDR1 is SGDLS, CDR2 YYNGEE, per germline. The CDR3 extends over 15 amino acids.

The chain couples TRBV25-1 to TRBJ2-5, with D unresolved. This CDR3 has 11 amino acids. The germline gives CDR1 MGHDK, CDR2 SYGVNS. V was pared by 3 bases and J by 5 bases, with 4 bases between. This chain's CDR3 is CASSDRETQYF. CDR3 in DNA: TGTGCCAGCAGTGATCGTGAGACCCAGTACTTC.

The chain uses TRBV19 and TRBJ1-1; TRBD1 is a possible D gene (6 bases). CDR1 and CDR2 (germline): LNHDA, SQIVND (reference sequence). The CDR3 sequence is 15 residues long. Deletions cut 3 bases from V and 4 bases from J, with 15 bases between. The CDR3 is CASSMGGARGTEAFF. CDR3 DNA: TGTGCCAGTAGTATGGGGGGGGCTCGCGGCACTGAAGCTTTCTTT.

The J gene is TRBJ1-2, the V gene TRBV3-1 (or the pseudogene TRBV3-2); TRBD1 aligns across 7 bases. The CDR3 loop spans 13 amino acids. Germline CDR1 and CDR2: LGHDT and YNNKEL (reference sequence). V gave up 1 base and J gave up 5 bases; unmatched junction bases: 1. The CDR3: CASSQGQGYGYTF. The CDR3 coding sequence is TGTGCCAGCAGCCAAGGACAGGGATATGGCTACACCTTC.